In this sample, the clone carrying this T cell receptor beta chain turned up many times. Its antigen is not identified. The sample belongs to a study of T cells in Graves' hyperthyroidism and ophthalmopathy. General study results and limits: Ophthalmopathy was separated from stable hyperthyroidism by a 13 V-J model. In validation, the model predicted ophthalmopathy. These predictions came a median around 5.9 months before onset.

RNA transcripts were the template for amplifying TCR beta CDR3 regions. The HTBI primer set was used in a first-round RT-PCR of the TCR CDR3. In TCRdb, the multiplex PCR reads were re-called with MiXCR into one record per CDR3 protein. The sample shows nearly 600,000 distinct CDR3 sequences, over 11% of them seen only once. V lost 6 bases to trimming and J lost 1 base; unmatched junction nucleotides: 6. Germline assignment: CDR1 SQVTM and CDR2 ANQGSEA. This CDR3 spans 14 amino acids. Diagnosis of hyperthyroidism was new in patients aged 18 to 65, and its duration was under 2 months. A patient was excluded if there was uncontrolled infection, other autoimmune disease, pregnancy or lactation.

Sample: blood. The rearrangement links TRBV29-1 to TRBJ2-7, with TRBD1 matching over 10 bases. The clonotype was recovered from a woman in her 30s with Graves' hyperthyroidism that later progressed to Graves' ophthalmopathy. The CDR3 here is CSVMWDRGSYEQYF. For the CDR3, the DNA is TGCAGCGTCATGTGGGACAGGGGTTCCTACGAGCAGTACTTC.